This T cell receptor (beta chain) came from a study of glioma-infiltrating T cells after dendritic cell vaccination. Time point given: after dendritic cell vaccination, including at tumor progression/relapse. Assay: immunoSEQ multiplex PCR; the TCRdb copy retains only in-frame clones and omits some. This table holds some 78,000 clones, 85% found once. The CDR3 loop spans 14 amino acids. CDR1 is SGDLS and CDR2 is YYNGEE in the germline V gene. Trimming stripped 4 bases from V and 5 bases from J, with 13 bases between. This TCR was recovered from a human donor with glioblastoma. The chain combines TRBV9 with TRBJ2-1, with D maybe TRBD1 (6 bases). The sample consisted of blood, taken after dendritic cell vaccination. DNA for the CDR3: TGTGCCAGCAGCCCCTCGGACAGAAACAATGAGCAGTTCTTC. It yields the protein CASSPSDRNNEQFF.